Described below is a single TCR beta chain sequence and its context. What it binds is unknown. Regarding treatment: about 20 received Ad26.COV2.S at low or high dose, single or two shots; 5 received placebo; per-sample allocation not given. After the first vaccine or placebo injection, samples were drawn on day 63. Vaccine was an Ad26 vector expressing Wuhan-strain SARS-CoV-2 spike. Produced via immunoSEQ multiplex PCR; TCRdb's table is partial and in-frame only. Among over 300,000 clones listed, about 80% were seen once. The data derive from a study of Ad26.COV2.S vaccination and SARS-CoV-2 variants. Study-wide context: Within the COV1001 Ad26.COV2.S trial arm, the donor was enrolled. Study-level results: Reports say spike-specific CD8+ and CD4+ T cell responses covered substantial breadth after vaccination.

Germline assignment: CDR1 SGHTA and CDR2 FQGNSA. The CDR3 runs 14 residues. V was shortened by 2 bases and J by 3 bases, with 10 bases between the two germline ends. This rearrangement joins TRBV7-2 to TRBJ1-1, with D perhaps matching TRBD1 (5 bases). The TCR was taken from a person between 18 and 60 years old who received the Ad26.COV2.S COVID-19 vaccine or a placebo. This material consisted of peripheral blood, taken in a trial of Ad26.COV2.S vaccine versus placebo. Written as DNA, the CDR3 is TGTGCCAGCAGCTTAAATTCAGGGTACACTGAAGCTTTCTTT. It specifies CASSLNSGYTEAFF.